The present T cell receptor (beta chain) was sequenced within a study of cytomegalovirus exposure and HLA in healthy donors. Study-level findings and limits: Listed as cytomegalovirus-associated were over 150 TCR beta chains. Reported results showed that the classifier diagnosed cytomegalovirus status with high specificity and sensitivity. Productive rates of about 87% or about 30% were seen for most TCR beta V segments in an earlier analysis. Highly shared sequence variants in one cluster were likely a sequencing artifact.

Germline CDR1 reads SNHLY; CDR2 reads FYNNEI. This CDR3 is 17 amino acids long. The germline V and J ends were trimmed by 1 base and 2 bases, with 14 bases remaining between them. Regarding this clone: Its antigen remains unknown.

In the PCR, 60 Vbeta and 13 Jbeta primers were used. The method was immunoSEQ multiplex PCR; TCRdb's version includes in-frame clones alone and lacks a portion of them. The sample holds a few hundred thousand clones; under 80% are singletons and the top ten take around 2.3%. The receptor was derived from a female donor in good health and CMV-seronegative. Source material: PBMCs. The chain couples TRBV2 to TRBJ2-2; D is uncertain. The CDR3 region is CASSEDPGSINTGELFF. CDR3 DNA: TGTGCCAGCAGTGAAGACCCCGGTTCGATTAACACCGGGGAGCTGTTTTTT.